This TCR beta chain was captured by sequencing in a study of T cells in localized non-small cell lung cancer. Overall study findings and caveats: Sequencing was limited to one tumor region, leaving the possibility of heterogeneity open. Uninvolved nearby lung showed the greatest T cell clonality, exceeding that found in tumor. Elevated blood T cell density was associated with longer overall survival. Adjacent lung was found to contain a median about 60 of the top 100 tumor clones.

Libraries were prepared by immunoSEQ multiplex PCR; TCRdb keeps only in-frame clonotypes and omits some of them. The sample includes 31,000 or so clones, approximately 88% of them seen just once. A note on this clone: What it binds is unknown.

Looked up from germline, CDR1 is GTSNPN and CDR2 is SVGIG (reference sequence). V was cut by 4 bases and J by 4 bases, with 8 bases left in between. The CDR3 consists of 13 residues. The sequences come from peripheral blood mononuclear cells, collected before any cancer treatment. The V and J genes are TRBV30 and TRBJ2-6, with TRBD2 as a possible D gene (5 bases). This receptor was identified in a woman between 35 and 75 years old with stage III lung adenocarcinoma. The CDR3 DNA follows: TGTGCCTGGAAATTAGCGGGGGCCAACGTCCTGACTTTC. The encoded protein is CAWKLAGANVLTF. Full variable domain (missing parts from reference TRBV30 and TRBJ2-6): SQTIHQWPATLVQPVGSPLSLECTVEGTSNPNLYWYRQAAGRGLQLLFYSVGIGQISSEVPQNLSASRPQDRQFILSSKKLLLSDSGFYLCAWKLAGANVLTFGAGSRLTVL.